The 11 T cell receptor beta chains in this list originate from one sample, sequenced in a study of blood T cell repertoires in COVID-19. Assay: immunoSEQ multiplex PCR; the TCRdb copy retains only in-frame clones and omits some. The sample contains 130,000 or so clones, about 81% of which appear only once. Sequencing was performed on PBMCs or T cells enriched from blood (not recorded which). These receptors all come from a man aged 40-55 years with acute COVID-19.

This chain uses TRBV29-1 with TRBJ1-2; TRBD1 is a possible D gene (5 bases). The V end was cut by 6 bases, the J end by 14 bases, with 16 bases between. CDR1 is SQVTM and CDR2 is ANQGSEA in the germline V gene. The length of the CDR3 is 10 residues. The CDR3, as DNA: TGCAGCGTCGGGACTGCCGGGGGGACCTTC. Translation: CSVGTAGGTF.

This clone has a handful of counts. The chain employs TRBV2 and TRBJ1-1; 7 bases align to TRBD1. The CDR3 extends over 13 amino acids. J was trimmed by 6 bases and V by 2 bases; bases with no gene match: 3. Germline CDR1 and CDR2: SNHLY and FYNNEI. The CDR3, as DNA: TGTGCCAGCAGTGAACAGGGGGTGGCTGAAGCTTTCTTT. Its protein product is CASSEQGVAEAFF. The full variable domain, with the rest looked up from reference TRBV2 and TRBJ1-1, is EPEVTQTPSHQVTQMGQEVILRCVPISNHLYFYWYRQILGQKVEFLVSFYNNEISEKSEIFDDQFSVERPDGSNFTLKIRSTKLEDSAMYFCASSEQGVAEAFFGQGTRLTVV.

The chain joins TRBV4-2 to TRBJ2-3; 7 nucleotides match TRBD1. This CDR3 has 17 amino acids. The germline V gene has CDR1 LGHNA and CDR2 YNFKEQ. V trimming: 0 bases; J trimming: 0 bases; junction bases outside the gene matches: 6. The CDR3, as DNA: TGTGCCAGCAGCCAAGATAAGAAGGGGGCTAGCACAGATACGCAGTATTTT. Protein sequence: CASSQDKKGASTDTQYF.

The V gene is TRBV7-9, the J gene TRBJ1-2; 9 nucleotides align to TRBD1. Germline V lookup: CDR1 SEHNR, CDR2 FQNEAQ (reference sequence). The length of the CDR3 is 15 residues. The V gene end was trimmed by 6 bases and the J gene end by 0 bases; junction bases not matched to a gene: 5. CDR3 in amino acids: CASRNDRGANYGYTF. As DNA, the CDR3 is TGTGCCAGCAGGAATGACAGGGGGGCTAACTATGGCTACACCTTC.

This clone was picked up one time. The chain couples TRBV10-3 to TRBJ2-7; 8 bases fit TRBD2. V lost 2 bases, J lost 4 bases, and 4 bases stayed unmatched. The germline CDR1 and CDR2 sequences are ENHRY and SYGVKD. The length of the CDR3 is 14 residues. This chain's CDR3 is CAISEDAGGYEQYF. The CDR3 DNA reads as TGTGCCATCAGTGAGGACGCGGGAGGTTACGAGCAGTACTTC.

This chain joins TRBV5-1 and TRBJ2-1; 7 bases match TRBD2. The CDR3 is 13 amino acids. Germline CDR1 is SGHRS and CDR2 is YFSETQ. The V gene end was trimmed by 6 bases and the J gene end by 7 bases; junction bases not matched to a gene: 7. The CDR3 spells CASTISGGNEQFF. CDR3 DNA sequence: TGCGCCAGCACCATATCCGGGGGGAATGAGCAGTTCTTC.

The V gene is TRBV27, the J gene TRBJ1-2, with unresolved D. The CDR3 runs 14 residues. V gave up 6 bases and J gave up 4 bases, with 15 bases separating them. The germline gives CDR1 MNHEY, CDR2 SMNVEV (reference sequence). The CDR3 nucleotides are TGTGCCAGCAGCCCCCTCGTCGAGATCTATGGCTACACCTTC. Protein sequence: CASSPLVEIYGYTF.

The chain couples TRBV19 to TRBJ2-5; 10 nucleotides align to TRBD2. The CDR3 sequence is 14 residues long. J gave up 1 base and V 7 bases, and 3 bases lay outside the gene matches. Germline V CDR1 and CDR2: LNHDA, SQIVND (reference sequence). The chain's CDR3 is CASNQREGQETQYF. In nucleotides, the CDR3 is TGTGCCAGTAACCAGCGGGAGGGCCAAGAGACCCAGTACTTC.

The chain has TRBV30 and TRBJ1-1, with 7 nucleotides matching TRBD1. Germline V gene lookup returns CDR1 GTSNPN and CDR2 SVGIG (reference sequence). This CDR3 contains 13 residues. Trimming took 4 bases from V and 8 from J; bases not matched to a gene: 10. The CDR3 sequence: CAWIMTGWGEAFF. The CDR3 DNA is TGTGCCTGGATCATGACAGGGTGGGGAGAAGCTTTCTTT.

The chain combines TRBV23-1 with TRBJ2-1, with 8 bases that match TRBD1. TRBV23-1 is an ORF, and what it does is uncertain. The CDR3 runs to 16 residues. The trim removed 6 bases at V and 10 bases at J, leaving 17 bases unmatched. The CDR3 reads CASRIVGQGTRNEQFF. The CDR3 DNA sequence: TGCGCCAGCAGGATCGTAGGACAGGGAACACGGAACGAGCAGTTCTTC.

The genes are TRBV7-9 and TRBJ1-6; TRBD1 might be the D (6 bases). V lost 5 bases and J 7 bases, leaving 21 bases between the germline ends. The CDR3 contains 17 residues. From germline, CDR1 is SEHNR and CDR2 FQNEAQ (reference sequence). CDR3 amino acids: CASSPIRWEGGNSPLHF. The CDR3 nucleotides read TGTGCCAGCAGCCCGATACGATGGGAGGGGGGGAATTCACCCCTCCACTTT.